This T cell receptor beta chain was recorded in a study of human T cells and chemical hapten exposure (dated by TCRdb to 2020 to 2022). Background on the whole study: For sensitization, 2% DPC in acetone was applied to a 2 cm by 2 cm area of upper inner arm skin. Patients additionally received weekly therapeutic DPC doses to the scalp throughout the roughly 25-week study period. Patch testing on the upper back used Finn chambers containing 0.01% DPC, with scoring done after 6 days according to International Contact Dermatitis Research Group standards. The patient cohort, mostly female, included alopecia areata with under or over 50% scalp involvement, alopecia totalis and alopecia universalis. The libraries were sequenced as a pool, and the TCR yield per sample differed mostly because of small variations in library volumes within the pool. This study followed changes in the peripheral blood TCR repertoire in vivo during primary and secondary sensitization of alopecia patients to the hapten diphenylcyclopropenone (DPC). Blood was sampled from patients pre-sensitization (week 0) and at 2, 6 and about 24 weeks after DPC sensitization. Blood for TCR sequencing was provided by twenty-nine alopecia patients at one to four time points (pre-sensitization, 2, 6 and 24 weeks). Results and caveats for the whole study, not just this receptor: A positive correlation was found between the number of PT1 expanded TCRs and patch test score, with significance reached at thresholds 8, 16 and 32 but not 4. Because all patients had alopecia, a presumed autoimmune disease, the immune response of the patients might differ from that of healthy individuals. DPC sensitization did not change how many TCRs were above 1 in 1000 frequency, and no evidence was found of alterations in global repertoire structure. Significantly more large CDR3 similarity clusters were formed by expanded TCRs than by pre-sensitization or healthy control sets, consistent with antigen-driven responses. After repeated subsampling, changes were observed in the strength of the expansion versus patch-test correlation and in the threshold at which the correlation became significant.

The label giving this sample's time point can be read as: patch test 1, 2 weeks after DPC sensitization. The sample's treatment or condition label is to be understood as: therapeutic diphenylcyclopropenone sensitization with weekly scalp DPC. At each patch-test visit, blood was drawn before the patch test was applied. Eligible patients were aged 18 to 70, diagnosed with alopecia, deemed suitable for DPC therapy, and excluded if pregnant. Total RNA was extracted from unfractionated whole blood that had been collected in Tempus Blood RNA tubes. Spanning cysteine to phenylalanine, the CDR3 consists of 14 amino acids. The entry retains the CDR3 DNA only, 42 bases that are in frame from base 1. CDR1 and CDR2, looked up from the germline V gene, are SNHLY and FYNNEI. Trimming removed 0 bases from V and 0 bases from J, leaving 6 bases between the germline ends. Many counts were recorded for this clonotype. Its binding antigen is unknown. No base qualities exist here, and no much larger clone lies one base off it.

Libraries were prepared through RACE. For sequencing, a NextSeq 500 was employed. During library preparation, unique molecular identifiers were attached to individual cDNA molecules so that TCRs could be counted quantitatively and reproducibly. Each blood RNA sample was used to sequence both TCR alpha and TCR beta chains. Regarding the original processing steps: The median number of TCRs per sample was approximately 98,000, ranging from roughly 20,000 to 690,600. V, J and CDR3 annotation of the TCR reads was performed with the Decombinator software suite. For the PS versus PT1 abundance plots, all samples were subsampled to the same number of TCRs (28,000). TCRs were defined as expanded if absent before sensitization and observed at least eight times at the 2-week time point. TCRdb reprocessed the public reads (quality trimming at Q25 with fastp, clone calling with MiXCR) and kept in-frame beta chains. Every CDR3 protein is listed once, alongside the most common genes and DNA of its rows. These V and J calls rely on TCRdb rather than the paper's analysis. The sample has around 120,000 distinct CDR3 sequences on record, roughly 15% of them singletons. Around 0.84% of the sample is held by the ten biggest clonotypes.

The chain employs TRBV2 and TRBJ2-7; the D gene assignment is ambiguous. The clonotype comes from a man between 18 and 35 years old with alopecia areata. Some clones in this sample may be carry-over from other donors' samples. Sequenced material: whole blood, taken in connection with sensitization to the hapten diphenylcyclopropenone (DPC). The DNA sequence is TGTGCCAGCAGTGAAGCCTATAGCTCCTACGAGCAGTACTTC. Its amino acids are CASSEAYSSYEQYF.